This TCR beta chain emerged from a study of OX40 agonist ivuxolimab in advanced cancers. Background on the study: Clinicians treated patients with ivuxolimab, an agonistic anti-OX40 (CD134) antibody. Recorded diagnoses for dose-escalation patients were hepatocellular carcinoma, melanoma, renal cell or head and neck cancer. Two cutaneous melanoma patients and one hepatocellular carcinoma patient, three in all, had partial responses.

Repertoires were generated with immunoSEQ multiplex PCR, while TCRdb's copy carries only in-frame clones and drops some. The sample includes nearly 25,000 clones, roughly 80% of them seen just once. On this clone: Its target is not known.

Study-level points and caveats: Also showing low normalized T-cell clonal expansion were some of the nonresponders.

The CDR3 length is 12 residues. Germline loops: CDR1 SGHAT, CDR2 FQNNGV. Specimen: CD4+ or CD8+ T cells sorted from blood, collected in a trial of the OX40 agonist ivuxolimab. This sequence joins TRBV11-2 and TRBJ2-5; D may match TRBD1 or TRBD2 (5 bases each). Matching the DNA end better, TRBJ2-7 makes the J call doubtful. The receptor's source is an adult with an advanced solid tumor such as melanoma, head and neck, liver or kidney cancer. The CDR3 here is CASSLERGEQYF. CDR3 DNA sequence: TGTGCCAGCAGCTTAGAGAGGGGCGAGCAGTACTTC.